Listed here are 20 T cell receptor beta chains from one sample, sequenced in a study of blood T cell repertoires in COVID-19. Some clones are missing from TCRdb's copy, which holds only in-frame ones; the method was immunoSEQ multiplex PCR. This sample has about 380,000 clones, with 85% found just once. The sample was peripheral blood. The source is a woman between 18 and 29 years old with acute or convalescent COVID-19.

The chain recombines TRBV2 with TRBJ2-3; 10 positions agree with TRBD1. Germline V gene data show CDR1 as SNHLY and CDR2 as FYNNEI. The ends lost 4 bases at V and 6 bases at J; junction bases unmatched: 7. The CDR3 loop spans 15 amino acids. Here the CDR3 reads CASSGRTGGGDTQYF. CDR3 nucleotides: TGTGCCAGCAGTGGCAGGACAGGGGGTGGCGATACGCAGTATTTT.

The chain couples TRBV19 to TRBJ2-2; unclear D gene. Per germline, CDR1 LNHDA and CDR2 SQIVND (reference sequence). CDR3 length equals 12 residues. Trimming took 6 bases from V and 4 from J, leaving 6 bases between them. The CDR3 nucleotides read TGTGCCAGTAGGTACACCACCGGGGAGCTGTTTTTT. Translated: CASRYTTGELFF.

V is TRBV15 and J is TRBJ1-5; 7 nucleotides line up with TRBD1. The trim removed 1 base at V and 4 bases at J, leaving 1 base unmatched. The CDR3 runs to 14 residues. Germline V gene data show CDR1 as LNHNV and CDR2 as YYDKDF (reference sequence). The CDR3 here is CATSRVGQNQPQHF. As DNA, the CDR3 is TGTGCCACCAGCAGAGTGGGACAGAATCAGCCCCAGCATTTT.

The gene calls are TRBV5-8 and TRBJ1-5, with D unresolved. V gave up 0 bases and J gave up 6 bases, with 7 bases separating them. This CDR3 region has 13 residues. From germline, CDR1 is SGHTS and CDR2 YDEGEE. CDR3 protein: CASSLGAFQPQHF. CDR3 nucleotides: TGTGCCAGCAGCTTGGGCGCGTTTCAGCCCCAGCATTTT.

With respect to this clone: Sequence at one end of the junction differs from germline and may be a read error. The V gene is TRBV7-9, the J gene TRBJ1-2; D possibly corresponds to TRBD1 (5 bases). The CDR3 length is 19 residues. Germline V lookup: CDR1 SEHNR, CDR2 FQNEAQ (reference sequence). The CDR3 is CASCLGHGGIQDRSYGYTF. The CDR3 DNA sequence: TGTGCCAGCTGCTTGGGGCACGGGGGAATTCAGGATAGGAGCTATGGCTACACCTTC.

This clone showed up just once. The CDR3 reads CASSSEDRGAYEQYF. For the CDR3, the DNA is TGTGCCAGCAGTTCAGAAGACAGGGGGGCTTACGAGCAGTACTTC. J is TRBJ2-7 and V is TRBV5-4; 9 bases agree with TRBD1. CDR3 length: 15 residues. CDR1 and CDR2 (germline): SGHNT, YYREEE (reference sequence). With 5 bases clipped from V and 4 bases from J, the junction kept 10 bases outside the gene matches. Full variable domain (missing parts from reference TRBV5-4 and TRBJ2-7): ETGVTQSPTHLIKTRGQQVTLRCSSQSGHNTVSWYQQALGQGPQFIFQYYREEENGRGNFPPRFSGLQFPNYSSELNVNALELDDSALYLCASSSEDRGAYEQYFGPGTRLTVT.

Here the CDR3 DNA reads TGTGCCTGGAGTCGGGGACTAGAAGCCGAGCAGTACTTC. Translation gives CAWSRGLEAEQYF. This chain connects TRBV30 to TRBJ2-7; 8 bases agree with TRBD2. CDR1 and CDR2 (germline): GTSNPN, SVGIG (reference sequence). CDR3 size: 13 residues. V dropped 2 bases and J dropped 6; count of bases not matched to a gene: 6.

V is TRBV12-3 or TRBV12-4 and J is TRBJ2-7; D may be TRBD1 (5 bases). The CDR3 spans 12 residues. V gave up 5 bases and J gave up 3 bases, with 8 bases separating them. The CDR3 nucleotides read TGTGCCAGCAGTCAAGACAGCTACGAGCAGTACTTC. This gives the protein CASSQDSYEQYF.

CDR3: CATSDHTRIGTGELFF. CDR3 sequence (DNA): TGTGCCACCAGTGATCATACTAGGATCGGAACCGGGGAGCTGTTTTTT. The chain employs TRBV24-1 and TRBJ2-2; maybe TRBD2 (5 bases). Germline V lookup: CDR1 KGHDR, CDR2 SFDVKD. V lost 3 bases and J 5 bases, leaving 15 bases between the germline ends. This CDR3 region has 16 residues.

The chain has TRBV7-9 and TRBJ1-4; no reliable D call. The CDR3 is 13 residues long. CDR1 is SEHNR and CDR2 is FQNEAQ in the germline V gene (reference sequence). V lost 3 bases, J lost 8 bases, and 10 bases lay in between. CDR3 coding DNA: TGTGCCAGCAGCTTCAGAGCGGCCGAAAAACTGTTTTTT. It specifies CASSFRAAEKLFF.

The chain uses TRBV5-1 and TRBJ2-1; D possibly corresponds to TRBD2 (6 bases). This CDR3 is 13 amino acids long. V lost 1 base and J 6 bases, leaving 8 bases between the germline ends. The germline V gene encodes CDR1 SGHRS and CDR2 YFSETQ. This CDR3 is CASSLSGVNEQFF. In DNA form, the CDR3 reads TGCGCCAGCAGCTTGTCGGGGGTCAATGAGCAGTTCTTC.

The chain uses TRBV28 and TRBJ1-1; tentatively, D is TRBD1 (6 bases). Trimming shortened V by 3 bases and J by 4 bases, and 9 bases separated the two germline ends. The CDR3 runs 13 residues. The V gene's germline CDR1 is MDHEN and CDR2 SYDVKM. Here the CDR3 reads CASSFEDSTEAFF. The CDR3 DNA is TGTGCCAGCAGTTTTGAGGACAGCACTGAAGCTTTCTTT.

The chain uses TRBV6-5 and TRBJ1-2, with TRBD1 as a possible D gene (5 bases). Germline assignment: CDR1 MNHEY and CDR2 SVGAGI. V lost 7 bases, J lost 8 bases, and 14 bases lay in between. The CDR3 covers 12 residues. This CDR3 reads CASILGGGGYTF. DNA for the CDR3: TGTGCCAGCATCCTTGGGGGAGGAGGCTACACCTTC.

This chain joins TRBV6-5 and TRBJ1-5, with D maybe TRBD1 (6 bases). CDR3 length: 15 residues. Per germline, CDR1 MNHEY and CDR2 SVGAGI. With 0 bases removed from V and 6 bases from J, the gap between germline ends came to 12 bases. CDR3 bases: TGTGCCAGCAGTTACTCGTCAGGGGCGACTCAGCCCCAGCATTTT. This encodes CASSYSSGATQPQHF.

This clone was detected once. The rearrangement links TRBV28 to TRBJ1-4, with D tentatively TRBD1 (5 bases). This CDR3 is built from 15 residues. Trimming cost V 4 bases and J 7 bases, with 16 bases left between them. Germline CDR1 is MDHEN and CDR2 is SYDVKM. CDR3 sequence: CASSYPTGGGEKLFF. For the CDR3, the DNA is TGTGCCAGCAGTTACCCGACGGGGGGAGGTGAAAAACTGTTTTTT.

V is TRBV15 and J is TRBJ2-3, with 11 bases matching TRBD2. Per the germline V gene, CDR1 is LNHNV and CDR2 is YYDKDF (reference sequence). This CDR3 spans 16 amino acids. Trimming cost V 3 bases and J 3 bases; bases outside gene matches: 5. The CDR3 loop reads CATSSYSSGGTDTQYF. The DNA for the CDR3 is TGTGCCACCAGCAGCTACTCTAGCGGGGGGACAGATACGCAGTATTTT.

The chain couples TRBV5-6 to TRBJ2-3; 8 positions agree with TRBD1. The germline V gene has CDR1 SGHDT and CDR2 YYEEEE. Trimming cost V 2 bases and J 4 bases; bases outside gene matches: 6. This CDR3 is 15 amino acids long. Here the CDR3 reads CASSLDRGSADTQYF. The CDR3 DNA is TGTGCCAGCAGCTTAGACAGGGGATCGGCAGATACGCAGTATTTT.

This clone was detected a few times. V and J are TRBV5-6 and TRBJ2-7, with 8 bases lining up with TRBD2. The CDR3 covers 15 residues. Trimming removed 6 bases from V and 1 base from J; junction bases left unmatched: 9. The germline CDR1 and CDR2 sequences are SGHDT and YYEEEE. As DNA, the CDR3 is TGTGCCAGCATCTCGCACGGGGGGGATTCCTACGAGCAGTACTTC. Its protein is CASISHGGDSYEQYF.

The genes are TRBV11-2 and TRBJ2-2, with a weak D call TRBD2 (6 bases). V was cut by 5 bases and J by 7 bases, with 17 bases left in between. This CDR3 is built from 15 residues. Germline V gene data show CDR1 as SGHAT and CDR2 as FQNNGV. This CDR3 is CASSRGGTNGGELFF. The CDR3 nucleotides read TGTGCCAGCAGCCGAGGCGGGACCAATGGCGGGGAGCTGTTTTTT.

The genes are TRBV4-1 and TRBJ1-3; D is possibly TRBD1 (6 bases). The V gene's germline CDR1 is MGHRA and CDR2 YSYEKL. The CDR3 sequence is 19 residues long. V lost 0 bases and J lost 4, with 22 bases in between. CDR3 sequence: CASSQDPIPRDTVGNTIYF. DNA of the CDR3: TGCGCCAGCAGCCAAGACCCTATCCCCCGGGACACAGTAGGAAACACCATATATTTT.